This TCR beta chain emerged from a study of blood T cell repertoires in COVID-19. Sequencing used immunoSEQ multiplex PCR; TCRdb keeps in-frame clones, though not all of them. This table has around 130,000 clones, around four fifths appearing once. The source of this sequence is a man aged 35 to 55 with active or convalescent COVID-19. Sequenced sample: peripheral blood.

CDR3 bases: TGTGCCAGCAGCTTAAGGGGGGGCCCTAACGGCAATCAGCCCCAGCATTTT. It yields the protein CASSLRGGPNGNQPQHF. The chain combines TRBV7-2 with TRBJ1-5; D might be TRBD1 (6 bases). V dropped 2 bases and J dropped 2 bases, with 16 bases sitting between them. This CDR3 region has 17 residues. Germline values: CDR1 SGHTA, CDR2 FQGNSA.